This T cell receptor (beta chain) was recovered during a study of shared clonotypes between healthy human individuals. Data came from immunoSEQ multiplex PCR; TCRdb stores just in-frame clones and leaves some out. The sample contains roughly 530,000 clones, 90% to 97% of which appear only once. The CDR3 is 15 residues long. The germline gives CDR1 KGHSH, CDR2 LQKENI. V dropped 2 bases and J dropped 2 bases, with 12 bases sitting between them. The chain uses TRBV18 and TRBJ1-2, with D tentatively TRBD1 (5 bases). The clonotype was recovered from a woman in her 30s in good health. The sequencing sample was made of naive CD4+ T cells sorted from blood. Subset reported: CD45RA+ positively selected. The CDR3 nucleotides read TGTGCCAGCTCACCAGGAGGGGTGGCGAACTATGGCTACACCTTC. Protein product: CASSPGGVANYGYTF.